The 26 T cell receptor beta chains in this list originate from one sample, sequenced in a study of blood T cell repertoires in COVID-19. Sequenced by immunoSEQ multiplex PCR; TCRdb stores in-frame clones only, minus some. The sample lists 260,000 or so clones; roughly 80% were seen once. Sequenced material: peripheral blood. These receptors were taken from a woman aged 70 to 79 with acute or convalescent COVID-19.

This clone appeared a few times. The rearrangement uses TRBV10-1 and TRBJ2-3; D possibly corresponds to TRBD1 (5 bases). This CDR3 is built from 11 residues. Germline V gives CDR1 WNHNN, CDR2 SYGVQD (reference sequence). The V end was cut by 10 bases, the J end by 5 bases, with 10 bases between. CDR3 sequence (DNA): TGCGCCACCCAAAGGGGAGATACGCAGTATTTT. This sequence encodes CATQRGDTQYF.

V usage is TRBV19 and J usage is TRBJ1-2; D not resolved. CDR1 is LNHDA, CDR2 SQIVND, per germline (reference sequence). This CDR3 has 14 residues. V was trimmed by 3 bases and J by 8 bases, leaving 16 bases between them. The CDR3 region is CASSMRAEAGGYTF. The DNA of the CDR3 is TGTGCCAGTAGTATGCGGGCCGAAGCAGGCGGCTACACCTTC.

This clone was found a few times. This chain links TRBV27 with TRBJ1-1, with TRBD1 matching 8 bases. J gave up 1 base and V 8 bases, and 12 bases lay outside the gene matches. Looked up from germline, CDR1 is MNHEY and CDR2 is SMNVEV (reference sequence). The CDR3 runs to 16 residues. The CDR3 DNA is TGTGCCAGCCGAAACCGACAGGGGCGGCAGAACACTGAAGCTTTCTTT. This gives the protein CASRNRQGRQNTEAFF.

In nucleotides, the CDR3 is TGTGCCAGCAGGACCCGGGACAGCAGACCGGGAGCTTTCTTT. Residues: CASRTRDSRPGAFF. The chain links TRBV6-5 to TRBJ1-1, with TRBD1 matching over 7 bases. Germline CDR1 reads MNHEY; CDR2 reads SVGAGI. CDR3 size: 14 residues. Trimming at V came to 6 bases and at J to 10 bases, leaving 14 bases not matched to a gene.

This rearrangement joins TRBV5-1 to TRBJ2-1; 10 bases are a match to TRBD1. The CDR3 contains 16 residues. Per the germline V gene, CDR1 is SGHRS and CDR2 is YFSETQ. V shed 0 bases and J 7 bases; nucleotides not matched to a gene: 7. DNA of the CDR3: TGCGCCAGCAGCTTGGCCCGGACAGGGGGGGGAAATGAGCAGTTCTTC. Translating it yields CASSLARTGGGNEQFF.

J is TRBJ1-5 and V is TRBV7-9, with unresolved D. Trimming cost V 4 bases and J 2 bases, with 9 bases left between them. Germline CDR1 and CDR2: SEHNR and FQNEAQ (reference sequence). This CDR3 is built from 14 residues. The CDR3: CASSSPPGNQPQHF. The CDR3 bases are TGTGCCAGCAGCTCCCCGCCAGGCAATCAGCCCCAGCATTTT.

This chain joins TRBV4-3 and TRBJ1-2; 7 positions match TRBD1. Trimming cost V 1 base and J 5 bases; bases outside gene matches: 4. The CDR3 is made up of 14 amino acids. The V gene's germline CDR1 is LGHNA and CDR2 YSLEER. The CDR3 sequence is CASSQAGRGYGYTF. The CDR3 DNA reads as TGCGCCAGCAGCCAAGCGGGCAGGGGGTATGGCTACACCTTC.

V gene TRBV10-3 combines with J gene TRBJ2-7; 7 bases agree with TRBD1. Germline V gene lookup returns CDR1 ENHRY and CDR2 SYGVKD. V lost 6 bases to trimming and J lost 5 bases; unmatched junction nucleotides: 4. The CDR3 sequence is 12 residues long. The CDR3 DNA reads TGTGCCATCAGGGGACAGCAGAACGAGCAGTACTTC. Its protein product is CAIRGQQNEQYF.

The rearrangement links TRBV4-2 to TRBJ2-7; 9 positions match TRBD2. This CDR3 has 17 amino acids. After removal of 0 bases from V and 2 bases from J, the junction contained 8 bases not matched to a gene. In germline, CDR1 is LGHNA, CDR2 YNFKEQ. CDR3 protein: CASSQERGGHHTYEQYF. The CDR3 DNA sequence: TGTGCCAGCAGCCAAGAGCGGGGGGGGCACCATACCTACGAGCAGTACTTC.

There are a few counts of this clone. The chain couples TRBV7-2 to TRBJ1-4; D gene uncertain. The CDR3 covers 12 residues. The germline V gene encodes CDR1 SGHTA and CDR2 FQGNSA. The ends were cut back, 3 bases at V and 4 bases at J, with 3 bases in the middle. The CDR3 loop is CASSFLNEKLFF. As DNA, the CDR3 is TGTGCCAGCAGCTTTCTTAATGAAAAACTGTTTTTT. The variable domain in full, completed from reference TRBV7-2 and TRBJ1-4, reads GAGVSQSPSNKVTEKGKDVELRCDPISGHTALYWYRQSLGQGLEFLIYFQGNSAPDKSGLPSDRFSAERTGGSVSTLTIQRTQQEDSAVYLCASSFLNEKLFFGSGTQLSVL.

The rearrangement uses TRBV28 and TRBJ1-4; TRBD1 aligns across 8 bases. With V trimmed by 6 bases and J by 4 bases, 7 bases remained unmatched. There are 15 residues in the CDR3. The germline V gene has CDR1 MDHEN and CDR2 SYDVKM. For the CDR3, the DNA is TGTGCCAGCAGCACCGGACAGGGCTATAATGAAAAACTGTTTTTT. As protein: CASSTGQGYNEKLFF.

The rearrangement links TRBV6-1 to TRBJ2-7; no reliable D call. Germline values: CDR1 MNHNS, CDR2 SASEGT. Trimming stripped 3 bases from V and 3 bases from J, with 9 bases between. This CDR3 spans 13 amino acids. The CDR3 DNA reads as TGTGCCAGCAGTGAGACGGGTATCTACGAGCAGTACTTC. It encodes CASSETGIYEQYF.

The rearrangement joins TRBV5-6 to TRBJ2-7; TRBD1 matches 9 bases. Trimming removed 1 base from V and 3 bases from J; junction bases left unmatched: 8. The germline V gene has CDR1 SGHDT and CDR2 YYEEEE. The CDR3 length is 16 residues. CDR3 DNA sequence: TGTGCCAGCAGCTTGAGGGGGACAGGGATGTACTACGAGCAGTACTTC. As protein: CASSLRGTGMYYEQYF.

This CDR3 is CASRGQGLPNEKLFF. The CDR3 DNA follows: TGTGCCAGCAGGGGTCAGGGGCTGCCTAATGAAAAACTGTTTTTT. This chain links TRBV2 with TRBJ1-4; possible D gene TRBD1, 6 bases. The CDR3 runs 15 residues. Trimming pared 6 bases from V and 3 bases from J, leaving 14 bases between. Germline V gene data show CDR1 as SNHLY and CDR2 as FYNNEI.

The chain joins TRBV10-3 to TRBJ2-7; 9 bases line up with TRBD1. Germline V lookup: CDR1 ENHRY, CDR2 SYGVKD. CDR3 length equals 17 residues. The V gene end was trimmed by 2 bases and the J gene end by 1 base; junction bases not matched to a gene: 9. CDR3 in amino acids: CAISERVGTGISYEQYF. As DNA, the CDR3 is TGTGCCATCAGTGAGAGAGTGGGGACAGGGATTTCCTACGAGCAGTACTTC.

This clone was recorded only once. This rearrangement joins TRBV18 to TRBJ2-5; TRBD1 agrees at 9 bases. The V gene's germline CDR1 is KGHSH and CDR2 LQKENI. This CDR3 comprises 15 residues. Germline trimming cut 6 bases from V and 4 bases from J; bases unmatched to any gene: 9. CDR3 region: CASSKGQGKGETQYF. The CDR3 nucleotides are TGTGCCAGCTCGAAGGGACAGGGAAAAGGAGAGACCCAGTACTTC.

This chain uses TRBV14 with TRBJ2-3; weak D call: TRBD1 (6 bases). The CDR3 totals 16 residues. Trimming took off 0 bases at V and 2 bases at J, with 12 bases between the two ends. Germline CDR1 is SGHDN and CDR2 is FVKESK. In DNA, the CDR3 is TGTGCCAGCAGCCAAGAGGGCAGGGGCTACACAGATACGCAGTATTTT. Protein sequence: CASSQEGRGYTDTQYF.

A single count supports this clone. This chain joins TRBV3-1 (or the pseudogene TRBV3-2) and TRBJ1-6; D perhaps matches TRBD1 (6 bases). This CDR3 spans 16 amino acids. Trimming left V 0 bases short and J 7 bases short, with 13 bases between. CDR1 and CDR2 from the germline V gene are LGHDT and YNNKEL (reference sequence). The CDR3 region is CASSQEMGRGNSPLHF. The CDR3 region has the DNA TGTGCCAGCAGCCAAGAGATGGGCAGGGGAAATTCACCCCTCCACTTT.

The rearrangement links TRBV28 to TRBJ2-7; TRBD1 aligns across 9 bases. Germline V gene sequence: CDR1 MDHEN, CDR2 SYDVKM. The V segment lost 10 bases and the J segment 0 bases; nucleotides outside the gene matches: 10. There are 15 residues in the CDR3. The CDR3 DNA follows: TGTGCCACCCGGACAGGGGCCCTCAACTCCTACGAGCAGTACTTC. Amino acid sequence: CATRTGALNSYEQYF.

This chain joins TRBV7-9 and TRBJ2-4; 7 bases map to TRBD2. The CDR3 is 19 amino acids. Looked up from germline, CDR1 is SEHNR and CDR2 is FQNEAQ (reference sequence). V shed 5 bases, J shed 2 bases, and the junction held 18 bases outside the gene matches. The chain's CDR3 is CASSPIFRGGTETKNIQYF. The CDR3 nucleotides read TGTGCCAGCAGCCCCATATTCCGCGGGGGAACGGAGACCAAAAACATTCAGTACTTC. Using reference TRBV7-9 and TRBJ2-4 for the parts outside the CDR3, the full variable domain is DTGVSQNPRHKITKRGQNVTFRCDPISEHNRLYWYRQTLGQGPEFLTYFQNEAQLEKSRLLSDRFSAERPKGSFSTLEIQRTEQGDSAMYLCASSPIFRGGTETKNIQYFGAGTRLSVL.

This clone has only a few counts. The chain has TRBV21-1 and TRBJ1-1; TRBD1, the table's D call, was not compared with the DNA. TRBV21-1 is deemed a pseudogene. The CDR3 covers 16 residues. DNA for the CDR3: TGTGCCAGCAGCGCGGAGGGGACAGGGGGTGGTACTGAAGCTTTCTTT. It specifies CASSAEGTGGGTEAFF.

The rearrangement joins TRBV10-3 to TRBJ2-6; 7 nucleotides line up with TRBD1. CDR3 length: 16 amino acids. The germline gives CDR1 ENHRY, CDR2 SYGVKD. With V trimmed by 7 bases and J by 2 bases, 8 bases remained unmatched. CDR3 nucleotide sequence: TGTGCCATCAAGGGGGCCCTCATCCCTGGGGCCAACGTCCTGACTTTC. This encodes CAIKGALIPGANVLTF.

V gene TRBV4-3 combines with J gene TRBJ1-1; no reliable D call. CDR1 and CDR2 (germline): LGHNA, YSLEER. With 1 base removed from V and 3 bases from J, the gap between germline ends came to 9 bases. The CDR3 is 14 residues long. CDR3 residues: CASSQGARDTEAFF. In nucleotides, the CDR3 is TGCGCCAGCAGCCAAGGGGCACGAGACACTGAAGCTTTCTTT.

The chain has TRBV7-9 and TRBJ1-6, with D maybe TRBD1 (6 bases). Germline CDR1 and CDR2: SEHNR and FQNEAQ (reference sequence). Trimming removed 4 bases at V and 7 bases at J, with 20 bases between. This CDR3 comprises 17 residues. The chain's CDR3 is CASSSSEQGTLNSPLHF. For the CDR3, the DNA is TGTGCCAGCAGCTCCTCCGAACAGGGAACCCTAAATTCACCCCTCCACTTT.

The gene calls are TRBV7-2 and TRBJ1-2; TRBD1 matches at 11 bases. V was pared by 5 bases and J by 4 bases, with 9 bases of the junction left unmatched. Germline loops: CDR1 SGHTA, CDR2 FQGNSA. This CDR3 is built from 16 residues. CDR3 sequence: CASSIGQGASGYGYTF. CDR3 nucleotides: TGTGCCAGCAGCATAGGACAGGGGGCGTCGGGCTATGGCTACACCTTC. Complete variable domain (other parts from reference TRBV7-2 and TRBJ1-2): GAGVSQSPSNKVTEKGKDVELRCDPISGHTALYWYRQSLGQGLEFLIYFQGNSAPDKSGLPSDRFSAERTGGSVSTLTIQRTQQEDSAVYLCASSIGQGASGYGYTFGSGTRLTVV.

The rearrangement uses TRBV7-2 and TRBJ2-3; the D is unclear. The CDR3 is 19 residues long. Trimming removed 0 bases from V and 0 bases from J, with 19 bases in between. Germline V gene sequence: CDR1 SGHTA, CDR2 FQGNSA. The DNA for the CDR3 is TGTGCCAGCAGCTTAGCCGTCTATTTTCGCTCCTCTAGCACAGATACGCAGTATTTT. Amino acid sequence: CASSLAVYFRSSSTDTQYF. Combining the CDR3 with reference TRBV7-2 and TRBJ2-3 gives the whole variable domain GAGVSQSPSNKVTEKGKDVELRCDPISGHTALYWYRQSLGQGLEFLIYFQGNSAPDKSGLPSDRFSAERTGGSVSTLTIQRTQQEDSAVYLCASSLAVYFRSSSTDTQYFGPGTRLTVL.